The clone carrying this TCR beta chain has only a few counts. Combining iRepertoire HTBI primers with Arm-PCR of CDR3 regions, the authors built TCR beta libraries. One entry per CDR3 protein results from TCRdb running MiXCR on the multiplex PCR reads. The table has around 480,000 distinct CDR3 sequences, 15% to 20% seen once. This entry is derived from a study of regulatory T cells in long-lasting Graves disease. Described time point: newly diagnosed GD, antithyroid drugs for less than 3 months. Following extraction of RNA from PBMCs, that RNA was used to make the TCR library. Trimming removed 4 bases from V and 4 bases from J, with 14 bases in between. This CDR3 has 15 residues. Germline-derived CDR1 and CDR2 are MNHNS and SASEGT. These sequences were also reported in another study, on T cells in Graves' hyperthyroidism and ophthalmopathy.

The genes are TRBV6-1 and TRBJ1-3; D is perhaps TRBD1 (6 bases). The sequence was collected from a man aged 35-49 years with Graves disease. The specimen was peripheral blood mononuclear cells (PBMCs), collected at new diagnosis, from a patient treated with antithyroid drugs. The chain's CDR3 is CASSGDRFGGNTIYF. The DNA of the CDR3 is TGTGCCAGCAGTGGAGACAGGTTCGGGGGAAACACCATATATTTT.